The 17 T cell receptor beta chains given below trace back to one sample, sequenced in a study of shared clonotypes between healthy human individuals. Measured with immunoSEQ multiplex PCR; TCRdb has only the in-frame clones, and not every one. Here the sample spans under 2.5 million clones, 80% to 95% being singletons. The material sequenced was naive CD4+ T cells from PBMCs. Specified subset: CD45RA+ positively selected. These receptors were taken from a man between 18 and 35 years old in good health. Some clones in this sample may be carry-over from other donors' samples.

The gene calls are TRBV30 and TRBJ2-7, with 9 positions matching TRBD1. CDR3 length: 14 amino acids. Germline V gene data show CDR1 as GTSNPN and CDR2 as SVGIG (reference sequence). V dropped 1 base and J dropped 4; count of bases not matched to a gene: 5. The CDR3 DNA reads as TGTGCCTGGAGTGATGGACAGGGGATGTACGAGCAGTACTTC. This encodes CAWSDGQGMYEQYF. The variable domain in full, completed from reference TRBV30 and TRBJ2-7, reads SQTIHQWPATLVQPVGSPLSLECTVEGTSNPNLYWYRQAAGRGLQLLFYSVGIGQISSEVPQNLSASRPQDRQFILSSKKLLLSDSGFYLCAWSDGQGMYEQYFGPGTRLTVT.

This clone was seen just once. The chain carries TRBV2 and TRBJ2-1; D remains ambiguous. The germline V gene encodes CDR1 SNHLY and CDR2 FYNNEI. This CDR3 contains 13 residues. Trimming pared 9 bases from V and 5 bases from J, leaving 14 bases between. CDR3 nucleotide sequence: TGTGCCAGTTGGAAAGGGCTCGACAATGAGCAGTTCTTC. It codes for CASWKGLDNEQFF. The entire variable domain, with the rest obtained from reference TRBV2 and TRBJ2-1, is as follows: EPEVTQTPSHQVTQMGQEVILRCVPISNHLYFYWYRQILGQKVEFLVSFYNNEISEKSEIFDDQFSVERPDGSNFTLKIRSTKLEDSAMYFCASWKGLDNEQFFGPGTRLTVL.

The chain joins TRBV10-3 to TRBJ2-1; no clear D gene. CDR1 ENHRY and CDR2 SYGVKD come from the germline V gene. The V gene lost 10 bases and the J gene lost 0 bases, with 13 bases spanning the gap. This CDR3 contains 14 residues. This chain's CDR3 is CATGGPSSYNEQFF. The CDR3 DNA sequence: TGTGCCACCGGCGGACCAAGCTCCTACAATGAGCAGTTCTTC.

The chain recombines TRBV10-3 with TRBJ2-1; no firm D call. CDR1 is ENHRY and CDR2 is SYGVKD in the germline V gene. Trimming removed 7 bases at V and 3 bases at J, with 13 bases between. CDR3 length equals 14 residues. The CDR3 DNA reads TGTGCCATCATTGCCGGGCGAAACTACAATGAGCAGTTCTTC. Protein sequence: CAIIAGRNYNEQFF.

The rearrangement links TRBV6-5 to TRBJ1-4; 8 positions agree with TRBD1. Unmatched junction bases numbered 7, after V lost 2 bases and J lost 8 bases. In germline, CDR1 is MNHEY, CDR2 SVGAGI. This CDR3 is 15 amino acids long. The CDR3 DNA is TGTGCCAGCAGTTACGGTAGCAGGGGGCGGGAAAAACTGTTTTTT. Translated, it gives CASSYGSRGREKLFF.

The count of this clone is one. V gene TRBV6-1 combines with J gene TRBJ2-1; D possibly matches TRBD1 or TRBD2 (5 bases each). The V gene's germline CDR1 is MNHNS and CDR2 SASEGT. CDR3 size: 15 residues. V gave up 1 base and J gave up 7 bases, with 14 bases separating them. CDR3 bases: TGTGCCAGCAGTGAAGGTAGGGGACGTTTAAATGAGCAGTTCTTC. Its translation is CASSEGRGRLNEQFF.

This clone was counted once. Here the CDR3 DNA reads TGTGCCAGCACCCGGAGGAATGACTGGCCCCAGCATTTT. Protein product: CASTRRNDWPQHF. J is TRBJ1-5 and V is TRBV28; D gene ambiguous. Trimming stripped 7 bases from V and 9 bases from J, with 16 bases between. This CDR3 has 13 residues. Germline CDR1 and CDR2: MDHEN and SYDVKM.

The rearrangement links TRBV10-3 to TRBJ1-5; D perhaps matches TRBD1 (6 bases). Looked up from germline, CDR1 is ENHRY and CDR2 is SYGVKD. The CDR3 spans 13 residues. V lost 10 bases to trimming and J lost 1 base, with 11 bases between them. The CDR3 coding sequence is TGTGCCACTTCAGGGGCCAGCAATCAGCCCCAGCATTTT. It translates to CATSGASNQPQHF.

The CDR3 sequence is CASSLVGLAGLSSYNEQFF. DNA of the CDR3: TGTGCCAGCAGCTTAGTCGGACTAGCGGGTTTAAGCTCCTACAATGAGCAGTTCTTC. V gene TRBV7-2 combines with J gene TRBJ2-1; 11 bases are a match to TRBD2. V trimming: 1 base; J trimming: 0 bases; junction bases outside the gene matches: 8. CDR1 is SGHTA, CDR2 FQGNSA, per germline. The CDR3 is 19 amino acids.

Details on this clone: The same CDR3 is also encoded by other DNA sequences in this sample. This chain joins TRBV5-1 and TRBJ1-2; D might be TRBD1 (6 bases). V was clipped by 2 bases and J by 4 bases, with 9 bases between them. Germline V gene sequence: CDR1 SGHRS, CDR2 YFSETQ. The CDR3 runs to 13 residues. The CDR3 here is CASSFEGGYGYTF. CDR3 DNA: TGCGCCAGCAGCTTTGAAGGGGGCTATGGCTACACCTTC.

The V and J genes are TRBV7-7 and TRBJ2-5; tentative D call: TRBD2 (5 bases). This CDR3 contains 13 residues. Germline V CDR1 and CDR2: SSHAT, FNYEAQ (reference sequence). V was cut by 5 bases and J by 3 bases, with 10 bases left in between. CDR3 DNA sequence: TGTGCCAGCAGCAGAACTAGGAAAGAGACCCAGTACTTC. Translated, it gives CASSRTRKETQYF.

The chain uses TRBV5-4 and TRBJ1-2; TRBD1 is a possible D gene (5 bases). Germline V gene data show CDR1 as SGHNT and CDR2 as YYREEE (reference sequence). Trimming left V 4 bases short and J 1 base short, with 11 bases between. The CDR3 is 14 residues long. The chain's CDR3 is CASSRGGDNYGYTF. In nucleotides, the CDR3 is TGTGCCAGCAGCCGGGGAGGGGATAACTATGGCTACACCTTC.

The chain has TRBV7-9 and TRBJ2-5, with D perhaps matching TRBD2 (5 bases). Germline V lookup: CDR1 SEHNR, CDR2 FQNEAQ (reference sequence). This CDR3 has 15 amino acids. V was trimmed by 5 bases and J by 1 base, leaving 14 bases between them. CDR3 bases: TGTGCCAGCAGCCCCCGAGGGCCGGTCCAAGAGACCCAGTACTTC. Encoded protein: CASSPRGPVQETQYF.

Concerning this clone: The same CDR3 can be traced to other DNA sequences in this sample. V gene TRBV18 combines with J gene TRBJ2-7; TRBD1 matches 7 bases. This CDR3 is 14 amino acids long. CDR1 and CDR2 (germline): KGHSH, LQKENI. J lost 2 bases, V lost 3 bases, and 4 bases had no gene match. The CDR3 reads CASSPNRGTYEQYF. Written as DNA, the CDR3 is TGTGCCAGCTCACCGAACAGGGGAACCTACGAGCAGTACTTC.

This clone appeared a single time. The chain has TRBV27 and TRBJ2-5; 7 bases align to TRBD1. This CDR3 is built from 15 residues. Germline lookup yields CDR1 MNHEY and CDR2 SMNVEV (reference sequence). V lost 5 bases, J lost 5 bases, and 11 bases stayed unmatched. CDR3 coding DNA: TGTGCCAGCAGTGCCAACAGGGGCCGCGGGGAGACCCAGTACTTC. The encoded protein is CASSANRGRGETQYF.

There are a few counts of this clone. CDR3 nucleotide sequence: TGTGCCTGGAGTGCGTCCGATGGGACTGAAGCTTTCTTT. This codes for CAWSASDGTEAFF. This chain uses TRBV30 with TRBJ1-1, with D hard to call. The CDR3 is made up of 13 amino acids. The ends were cut back, 1 base at V and 5 bases at J, with 11 bases in the middle. Germline CDR1 is GTSNPN and CDR2 is SVGIG (reference sequence). Using reference TRBV30 and TRBJ1-1 for the parts outside the CDR3, the full variable domain is SQTIHQWPATLVQPVGSPLSLECTVEGTSNPNLYWYRQAAGRGLQLLFYSVGIGQISSEVPQNLSASRPQDRQFILSSKKLLLSDSGFYLCAWSASDGTEAFFGQGTRLTVV.

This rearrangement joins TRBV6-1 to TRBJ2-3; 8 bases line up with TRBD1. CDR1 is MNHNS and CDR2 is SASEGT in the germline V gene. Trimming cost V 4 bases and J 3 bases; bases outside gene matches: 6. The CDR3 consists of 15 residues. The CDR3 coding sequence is TGTGCCAGCAGTGGAAGGACAGGGTGGACAGATACGCAGTATTTT. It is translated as CASSGRTGWTDTQYF.